The subject of this entry is one T cell receptor beta chain. Its antigen remains unidentified. This CDR3 region has 11 residues. Per germline, CDR1 SGHDN and CDR2 FVKESK. Trimming cost V 5 bases and J 4 bases, with 6 bases left between them. These data are taken from a study of blood T cells in healthy people across ages. Whole-study results and caveats: Researchers deemed the diversity estimates from one million T cells underestimates.

The use of a sample-barcoded 5' primer and a J-beta primer mix characterized a second PCR of roughly 6 to 11 cycles. TCRdb re-called the 5' RACE reads with MiXCR, one entry per CDR3 protein. This sample has 550,000 to 600,000 distinct CDR3 sequences, with about 25% found just once. The chain is built from TRBV14 and TRBJ2-7; D is ambiguous. The sequencing input was blood. This TCR was recovered from an older woman in good health. The CDR3 loop reads CASSGEYEQYF. In DNA form, the CDR3 reads TGTGCCAGCAGCGGGGAATACGAGCAGTACTTC.